The 8 T cell receptor gamma chains below all came from one sample that was sequenced in a study of γδ T cells in repeated Plasmodium falciparum infection. Bulk repertoires came from Vgamma9/Vdelta2+ or Vdelta2-negative gammadelta T cells flow-sorted from PBMC. TCRdb re-called the multiplex PCR reads with CATT. The table has tens of thousands of gamma-chain clones, 1.4% to 1.5% seen once. The sample consisted of gamma-delta T cells from blood. These receptor sequences come from a pool of human donors (malaria-infected and uninfected, not separated).

This clone has ten or more counts. V gene TRGV9 combines with J gene TRGJP2. V lost 0 bases, J lost 0 bases, and 7 bases stayed unmatched. CDR1 and CDR2 from the germline V gene are GITISATS and ISYDGTV (reference sequence). This CDR3 has 17 amino acids. The chain's CDR3 is CALWEVQPYSSDWIKTF. In DNA, the CDR3 is TGTGCCTTGTGGGAGGTGCAGCCTTATAGTAGTGATTGGATCAAGACGTTT.

This clone was detected ten times or more. Given a much more abundant clone one base away, this may be a read error. The CDR3 DNA reads as TGTGCCTTGTGGGAGGAATATTATAAGAAACTCTTT. Translated: CALWEEYYKKLF. V is TRGV9 and J is TRGJ1 or TRGJ2. The trim removed 2 bases at V and 4 bases at J, leaving 2 bases unmatched. This CDR3 region has 12 residues. In germline, CDR1 is GITISATS, CDR2 ISYDGTV (reference sequence).

For this clone: This likely stems from a read error, as it lies one base from a far larger clone. The sample has other DNA sequences that encode this CDR3 too. V usage is TRGV9 and J usage is TRGJ1 or TRGJ2. Since TCRdb gives no J gene, matching the DNA to germline was used here to assign it. The CDR3 is made up of 13 amino acids. Germline V CDR1 and CDR2: GITISATS, ISYDGTV (reference sequence). In nucleotides, the CDR3 is TGTGCATTGTGGGAGGTGTACCCGATTAAGAAACTCTTT. Translating it yields CALWEVYPIKKLF.

Many counts were recorded for this clone. The protein recorded in TCRdb matches a much larger clone and deviates from this DNA's translation at residue 3, suggesting a read error; the protein here is obtained by translating the DNA. This chain connects TRGV9 to TRGJP. The J gene was missing in TCRdb and was found by matching the end of the DNA to germline. Germline V CDR1 and CDR2: GITISATS, ISYDGTV (reference sequence). CDR3 length: 16 residues. The CDR3 DNA is TGTGCCATGTGGGAGGTAAAGGAGTTGGGCAAAAAAATCAAGGTATTT. Translating gives CAMWEVKELGKKIKVF.

This clone was detected many times. For this DNA, TCRdb reports the protein of a much larger clone, which diverges at residue 6, most likely from a read error; the protein presented here is translated directly from the DNA. The chain couples TRGV9 to TRGJ1 or TRGJ2. The J gene, missing from TCRdb, was assigned here through DNA to germline matching. The CDR3 is made up of 11 amino acids. J gave up 11 bases and V 2 bases, and 6 bases lay outside the gene matches. Germline V gene lookup returns CDR1 GITISATS and CDR2 ISYDGTV (reference sequence). CDR3 loop: CALWEADEKLF. In DNA, the CDR3 is TGTGCCTTGTGGGAGGCGGACGAGAAACTCTTT.

This clone qualifies as medium-sized. The sample carries other DNA sequences with the same CDR3. This chain joins TRGV2 and TRGJ1 or TRGJ2. V was clipped by 0 bases and J by 10 bases; unmatched bases: 6. The CDR3 has 12 residues. Germline-derived CDR1 and CDR2 are EGSNGY and YDSYNSKV. The CDR3 DNA reads as TGTGCCACCTGGGACGGGCCGGGGAAGAAACTCTTT. Translated: CATWDGPGKKLF.

The V gene call is TRGV9, and the J gene call is absent. The CDR3 consists of 11 residues. Germline V gene lookup returns CDR1 GITISATS and CDR2 ISYDGTV (reference sequence). This CDR3 reads CARVGKKIKVF. Written as DNA, the CDR3 is TGTGCAAGGGTTGGCAAAAAAATTAAGGTATTT.

This clone was detected many times. A much larger clone differs from this one at a single base, so this may be a read error. The rearrangement links TRGV4 to TRGJ1 or TRGJ2. As TCRdb names no J gene, one was assigned here on the basis of a DNA match to germline. The CDR3 runs 16 residues. Germline V lookup: CDR1 EGSTGY, CDR2 YDSYTSSV. The V gene end was trimmed by 0 bases and the J gene end by 0 bases; junction bases not matched to a gene: 8. CDR3 bases: TGTGCCACCTGGGATGGGCCCTCTGAGAATTATTATAAGAAACTCTTT. Protein: CATWDGPSENYYKKLF.